What follows describes a single TCR beta chain. Its antigen is not yet known. Per-base quality was not reported, and no clone a single base away is much larger than it. Samples from volunteer blood donors who had recovered from COVID-19 were contributed by a second Seattle source. Whole blood was collected in K2EDTA tubes by collaborating institutions according to the institutions' own protocols. Collaborator samples were shipped for TCRbeta analysis as frozen whole blood, isolated PBMCs, or DNA extracted from either sample type. The germline V gene yields MNHNS for CDR1 and SASEGT for CDR2. There are 16 amino acids in the CDR3, from cysteine to phenylalanine inclusive. Left in the record is the CDR3 DNA by itself, 48 bases read in frame from the first base. Trimmed from V: 3 bases; trimmed from J: 4 bases; junction bases lacking a gene match: 9. TCRbeta CDR3 regions were amplified from genomic DNA by means of the immunoSEQ Assay, a bias-controlled multiplex PCR. From the authors' description of their analysis: Nucleated cell counts per sample were estimated from amplification of reference gene primers within the assay. Sequence reads were collapsed and filtered to measure the absolute abundance of every unique TCRbeta CDR3 rearrangement. For each sample, productive Simpson clonality was calculated as the square root of Simpson's diversity index over productive rearrangements. Entries here come from immuneACCESS through TCRdb and include only in-frame sequences with V and J called. Some clones fail to appear in such tables; in the studies checked, an unresolved V gene covers under half of the shortfall, and the cause of the remainder is unknown. D and trimming come from the DNA, and the V and J calls and clone size come from that table. The sample table records fewer than 300,000 clones; roughly four fifths of these occur just once. The leading ten clones occupy approximately 9% of the sample.

The sample comes from a study of blood T cell repertoires in COVID-19 (dated by TCRdb to 2020 to 2022). Notes on the research overall: Samples covering the acute and convalescent phases of COVID-19 were provided by collaborators in the United States, Italy and Spain. The prospective study material was composed of cDNA or gDNA derived from T cells, B-cell-depleted T cells, or PBMCs. Deeply sampled blood TCRbeta repertoires from subjects exposed to, actively infected with, or recovered from COVID-19 were included in the dataset. The repertoires were made available in a free public database intended to serve as a resource for research on the immune response to SARS-CoV-2. Samples came from the ongoing ImmuneRACE study (first 160 participants) plus 1,254 subjects from 6 global collaborators. A de-identified subject ID, COVID-19 status, age in years and sex were almost always included in the sample metadata. Where HLA class I and class II types were available, the types were taken from metadata supplied by the sample provider, not from assay-based typing.

What the research found in general, with its limitations: Clinical and demographic metadata were provided uncurated, with the amount varying by source and participant.

The receptor was derived from a woman between 45 and 60 years old who had recovered from COVID-19. This sequence uses TRBV6-1 and TRBJ1-5, with 7 bases in between that match TRBD1. Input material: peripheral blood. Here the CDR3 is given as CASSDLAQGTNQPQHF. The nucleotide sequence reads as follows: TGTGCCAGCAGTGATCTCGCACAGGGGACGAATCAGCCCCAGCATTTT.